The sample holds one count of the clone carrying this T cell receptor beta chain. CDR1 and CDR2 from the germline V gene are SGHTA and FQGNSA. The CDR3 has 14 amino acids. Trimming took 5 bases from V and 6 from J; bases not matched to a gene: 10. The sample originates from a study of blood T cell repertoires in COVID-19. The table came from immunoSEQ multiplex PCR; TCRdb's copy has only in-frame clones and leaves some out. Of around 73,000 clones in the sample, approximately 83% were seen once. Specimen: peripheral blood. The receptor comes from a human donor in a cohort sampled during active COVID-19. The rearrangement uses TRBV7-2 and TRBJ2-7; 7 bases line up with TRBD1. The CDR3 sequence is CASSPGTEPSEQYF. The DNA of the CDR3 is TGTGCCAGCAGCCCTGGGACAGAGCCGAGCGAGCAGTACTTC.